The rows below give T cell receptor beta chains drawn from one sample of a study of T cells expressing NK-cell markers. TCRdb derives one entry per CDR3 protein from the 5' RACE reads, leaving out DNA. The sample data list about 150,000 distinct CDR3 sequences. Material: blood T cells: a sorted CD56 or NKG2C T cell subset, CD4+ or CD8+ T cells, or bulk PBMC T cells (not recorded which). The source of these receptors is a woman between 45 and 60 years old in good health. Each CDR3 is given with its conserved first and last residue.

j_gene | v_gene | CDR3aa
TRBJ1-1 | TRBV30 | CAWKTGDRGFEGDTEAFF
TRBJ2-3 | TRBV2 | CASSVKSGTSGSGTDTQYF
TRBJ1-4 | TRBV4-1 | CASSQDNEKLFF
TRBJ1-1 | TRBV29-1 | CSVVQGRVYTEAFF
TRBJ1-5 | TRBV13 | CASSLRGSGNQPQHF
TRBJ1-1 | TRBV12-3/TRBV12-4 | CASSFPGTEAFF
TRBJ2-5 | TRBV29-1 | CSVDSRWPDRGETQYF
TRBJ1-4 | TRBV7-9 | CASRPKTGDEKLFF
TRBJ2-3 | TRBV2 | CASSAGYDTQYF
TRBJ2-1 | TRBV27 | CASTLGTLGGNEQFF
TRBJ2-2 | TRBV11-2 | CASSLAVGAGELFF
TRBJ2-2 | TRBV4-1 | CASSQDHRGPGELFF
TRBJ1-1 | TRBV6-4 | CASSEDRDATEAFF
TRBJ2-5 | TRBV13 | CASSLGRIQETQYF
TRBJ1-2 | TRBV2 | CASSRDSSNYGYTF
TRBJ2-7 | TRBV20-1 | CSAPTARGPSYEQYF
TRBJ2-1 | TRBV29-1 | CSALDGPPYNEQFF
TRBJ2-7 | TRBV10-3 | CAISAGTGLYEQYF
TRBJ2-1 | TRBV27 | CASSFAGEQFF
TRBJ1-1 | TRBV11-2 | CASSPPEGNTEAFF
TRBJ2-5 | TRBV3-1 | CASSPGGGSLETQYF
TRBJ1-5 | TRBV7-2 | CASSASLTVNQPQHF
TRBJ2-3 | TRBV2 | CASIRQIGTDTQYF
TRBJ1-2 | TRBV5-1 | CASSLAGRSYGYTF
TRBJ1-1 | TRBV28 | CASSHRGQVLAFF
TRBJ1-2 | TRBV7-9 | CASSPEGQGMGGYTF
TRBJ2-3 | TRBV7-2 | CASSDSTTSGDTDTQYF
TRBJ2-7 | TRBV29-1 | CSVVSSGSYEQYF
TRBJ2-5 | TRBV4-2 | CASSSTWWAKETQYF
TRBJ2-2 | TRBV29-1 | CSAGTSGGELFF
TRBJ2-1 | TRBV9 | CASGGGERGYNEQFF
TRBJ2-7 | TRBV11-2 | CASSFARTAPYEQYF
TRBJ1-4 | TRBV29-1 | CSVWGENEKLFF
TRBJ2-7 | TRBV18 | CASSPLNYEQYF
TRBJ2-1 | TRBV28 | CASSSLRSPPNYHNEQFF
TRBJ2-3 | TRBV4-1 | CASSQVILEDTQYF
TRBJ2-1 | TRBV7-6 | CASSLEPSGAPTIAQFF
TRBJ1-1 | TRBV29-1 | CSAEQGSEAFF
TRBJ2-7 | TRBV6-1 | CASSYRDSQTYEQYF
TRBJ2-1 | TRBV29-1 | CSVEDPTNPTGEQFF
TRBJ1-1 | TRBV25-1 | CASSAGRAEAFF
TRBJ1-1 | TRBV6-5 | CASSYAGAEAFF
TRBJ1-5 | TRBV10-2 | CASSEADQPQHF
TRBJ1-2 | TRBV3-1 | CASSPPGQYGYTF
TRBJ2-7 | TRBV7-3 | CASSLGQEYEQYF
TRBJ2-7 | TRBV6-2/TRBV6-3 | CASSQPLTSGISYEQYF
TRBJ2-1 | TRBV6-1 | CASRLDSYNEQFF
TRBJ2-2 | TRBV9 | CASSVEWGLAENTGELFF
TRBJ2-1 | TRBV9 | CASSPRGLAGVIEQFF